The 17 T cell receptor beta chains in this list originate from one sample, sequenced in a study of T cell repertoires in cytomegalovirus infection. Via MiXCR, TCRdb re-called the reads, giving one row per CDR3 protein. The repertoire holds approximately 240,000 distinct CDR3 sequences, with more than 9% as singletons. The sample was PBMCs. These receptors were collected from a human donor in good health (CMV status not recorded). Some clones in this sample may be carry-over from other donors' samples.

This clonotype was observed a handful of times. The chain uses TRBV20-1 and TRBJ2-5; D might be TRBD1 (5 bases). The CDR3 spans 15 residues. From germline, CDR1 is DFQATT and CDR2 SNEGSKA (reference sequence). The germline V and J ends were trimmed by 0 bases and 5 bases, with 16 bases remaining between them. In nucleotides, the CDR3 is TGCAGTGCTAGAGATTACCGGCAGGGAACGGAGACCCAGTACTTC. As protein: CSARDYRQGTETQYF.

This clonotype has a count of ten or more. The rearrangement uses TRBV20-1 and TRBJ2-3; no firm D call. The CDR3 spans 12 residues. The germline CDR1 and CDR2 sequences are DFQATT and SNEGSKA (reference sequence). Trimming stripped 4 bases from V and 1 base from J, with 6 bases between. The CDR3 protein is CSANTGTDTQYF. Here the CDR3 DNA reads TGCAGTGCTAATACAGGCACAGATACGCAGTATTTT.

This clonotype was detected only a few times. The chain carries TRBV11-2 and TRBJ2-1; D may be TRBD1 or TRBD2 (5 bases each). Germline CDR1 is SGHAT and CDR2 is FQNNGV. V dropped 4 bases and J dropped 0 bases, with 10 bases sitting between them. This CDR3 region has 15 residues. CDR3 sequence reads: CASSSKGSSYNEQFF. CDR3 sequence (DNA): TGTGCCAGCAGCTCTAAGGGGAGCTCCTACAATGAGCAGTTCTTC.

This clonotype was seen a handful of times. This rearrangement joins TRBV5-6 to TRBJ2-3; either TRBD1 or TRBD2 may fit D (5 bases each). V lost 4 bases, J lost 4 bases, and 19 bases lay in between. Germline loops: CDR1 SGHDT, CDR2 YYEEEE. There are 16 residues in the CDR3. The CDR3 protein is CASSPQKGTLPDTQYF. DNA of the CDR3: TGTGCCAGCAGCCCCCAGAAGGGGACCCTCCCAGATACGCAGTATTTT.

There are many counts of this clonotype. This chain connects TRBV7-2 to TRBJ2-1, with a possible D match to TRBD2 (6 bases). The V gene lost 5 bases and the J gene lost 4 bases, with 12 bases spanning the gap. CDR3 size: 14 residues. CDR1 and CDR2 (germline): SGHTA, FQGNSA. In DNA form, the CDR3 reads TGTGCCAGCAGCCAACCCGGGACTTACAATGAGCAGTTCTTC. Protein product: CASSQPGTYNEQFF.

This clonotype was seen at least ten times. The genes are TRBV7-3 and TRBJ2-7; 8 bases align to TRBD2. Trimming at V came to 2 bases and at J to 6 bases, leaving 0 bases not matched to a gene. This CDR3 spans 12 amino acids. Per the germline V gene, CDR1 is SGHTA and CDR2 is FQGTGA. CDR3 sequence reads: CASSLAGGEQYF. The CDR3 DNA reads as TGTGCCAGCAGCTTAGCGGGAGGCGAGCAGTACTTC.

CDR3 amino acids: CASNVQGGGYNEQFF. In DNA, the CDR3 is TGTGCCAGCAATGTGCAGGGCGGTGGGTACAATGAGCAGTTCTTC. The rearrangement joins TRBV25-1 to TRBJ2-1; maybe TRBD1 (5 bases). Trimming stripped 7 bases from V and 4 bases from J, with 17 bases between. The CDR3 length is 15 residues. Germline V gene sequence: CDR1 MGHDK, CDR2 SYGVNS. The variable domain in full, with the rest retrieved from reference TRBV25-1 and TRBJ2-1, is EADIYQTPRYLVIGTGKKITLECSQTMGHDKMYWYQQDPGMELHLIHYSYGVNSTEKGDLSSESTVSRIRTEHFPLTLESARPSHTSQYLCASNVQGGGYNEQFFGPGTRLTVL.

As concerns this clonotype: A much larger clone is a single base away; this may be a read error. This chain links TRBV7-2 with TRBJ2-3; the D gene is possibly TRBD1 (5 bases). CDR1 is SGHTA, CDR2 FQGNSA, per germline. The CDR3 contains 15 residues. V shed 1 base and J shed 5 bases, with 13 bases lying between them. This CDR3 reads CASSLDGRVIDTQYF. CDR3 DNA sequence: TGTGCCAGCAGCTTAGATGGCAGGGTGATAGATACGCAGTATTTT.

This clonotype has a count of ten or more. The V call is TRBV7-8, the J call TRBJ2-7; D is unclear. Per the germline V gene, CDR1 is SGHVS and CDR2 is FQNEAQ. The CDR3 sequence is 11 residues long. The ends were cut back, 5 bases at V and 0 bases at J, with 2 bases in the middle. This CDR3 is CASSHSYEQYF. In DNA form, the CDR3 reads TGTGCCAGCAGCCACTCCTACGAGCAGTACTTC. The full variable domain, rest sourced from reference TRBV7-8 and TRBJ2-7, is GAGVSQSPRYKVAKRGQDVALRCDPISGHVSLFWYQQALGQGPEFLTYFQNEAQLDKSGLPSDRFFAERPEGSVSTLKIQRTQQEDSAVYLCASSHSYEQYFGPGTRLTVT.

The chain's CDR3 is CASSEGTIQETQYF. CDR3 DNA sequence: TGTGCCAGTAGTGAAGGGACTATCCAAGAGACCCAGTACTTC. This rearrangement joins TRBV19 to TRBJ2-5, with 7 bases lining up with TRBD2. CDR3 size: 14 residues. V shed 5 bases, J shed 1 base, and the junction held 4 bases outside the gene matches. CDR1 is LNHDA and CDR2 is SQIVND in the germline V gene (reference sequence).

The sample holds many counts of this clonotype. The rearrangement joins TRBV7-6 to TRBJ2-7, with 10 bases matching TRBD1. Trimming cost V 0 bases and J 3 bases; bases outside gene matches: 2. This CDR3 is built from 15 residues. Germline CDR1 reads SGHVS; CDR2 reads FNYEAQ. Written as DNA, the CDR3 is TGTGCCAGCAGCTTAGCGGACAGGGGGGACTACGAGCAGTACTTC. Translating it yields CASSLADRGDYEQYF.

This clonotype was picked up many times. The chain links TRBV7-8 to TRBJ2-5; TRBD2 aligns across 8 bases. Germline V gene sequence: CDR1 SGHVS, CDR2 FQNEAQ. The CDR3 sequence is 13 residues long. V was pared by 10 bases and J by 2 bases, with 6 bases of the junction left unmatched. DNA of the CDR3: TGTGCCACCGGGGGGGCCGGGCAAGAGACCCAGTACTTC. This encodes CATGGAGQETQYF.

In its sample, this clonotype was seen a few times. The rearrangement uses TRBV28 and TRBJ2-7; 7 nucleotides match TRBD1. Looked up from germline, CDR1 is MDHEN and CDR2 is SYDVKM. With V trimmed by 6 bases and J by 3 bases, 5 bases remained unmatched. The CDR3 contains 13 residues. The CDR3 region is CASRTDRNYEQYF. As DNA, the CDR3 is TGTGCCAGCAGAACGGACAGGAACTACGAGCAGTACTTC.

The sample holds many counts of this clonotype. V usage is TRBV7-2 and J usage is TRBJ2-3; 13 bases are shared with TRBD2. J lost 10 bases, V lost 4 bases, and 11 bases had no gene match. The CDR3 is made up of 16 amino acids. CDR1 and CDR2 (germline): SGHTA, FQGNSA. CDR3: CASSSNRLAGGGSQYF. CDR3 sequence (DNA): TGTGCCAGCAGCTCTAATCGACTAGCGGGGGGCGGGTCGCAGTATTTT.

This clonotype was seen at least ten times. The V and J genes are TRBV7-3 and TRBJ1-1; perhaps TRBD1 as D (5 bases). CDR3 length: 13 amino acids. Trimming removed 2 bases at V and 9 bases at J, with 13 bases between. CDR1 is SGHTA, CDR2 FQGTGA, per germline. The CDR3 DNA sequence: TGTGCCAGCAGCTTAGATCGACCGGGGCAAGCTTTCTTT. Translating gives CASSLDRPGQAFF.

This clonotype was detected a few times. CDR3 region: CSAQGASRETQYF. In DNA form, the CDR3 reads TGCAGTGCCCAGGGGGCGTCAAGGGAGACCCAGTACTTC. The gene calls are TRBV20-1 and TRBJ2-5; 8 bases agree with TRBD1. The CDR3 has 13 amino acids. V shed 6 bases, J shed 5 bases, and the junction held 8 bases outside the gene matches. CDR1 is DFQATT and CDR2 is SNEGSKA in the germline V gene (reference sequence).

There are many counts of this clonotype. The V call is TRBV6-6, the J call TRBJ2-1, with 12 bases identical to TRBD2. CDR1 is MNHNY and CDR2 is SVGAGI in the germline V gene (reference sequence). This CDR3 has 13 amino acids. Germline trimming cut 10 bases from V and 10 bases from J; bases unmatched to any gene: 8. The CDR3 is CATASGGVGEQFF. CDR3 nucleotides: TGTGCCACCGCTAGCGGGGGGGTGGGGGAGCAGTTCTTC.